Below, one TCR beta chain is given with its context. This entry belongs to a study of blood T cell repertoires in COVID-19. Assay used: immunoSEQ multiplex PCR; TCRdb lists only in-frame clones, some missing. The profile shows about 270,000 clones, around nine tenths of them singletons. This clonotype was obtained from a man aged 40-55 years with active or convalescent COVID-19. The specimen sequenced was peripheral blood.

The CDR3 DNA is TGCGCCAGCAGCTTGGGTGCTAGCGGGGGGGCCACAGATACGCAGTATTTT. Amino acids: CASSLGASGGATDTQYF. The chain links TRBV5-1 to TRBJ2-3; TRBD2 matches at 12 bases. The CDR3 is 17 amino acids. Germline V gene lookup returns CDR1 SGHRS and CDR2 YFSETQ. J lost 2 bases, V lost 0 bases, and 4 bases had no gene match.